The source of this T cell receptor (beta chain) is a study of blood T cell repertoires in COVID-19. Study-wide background: Acute and convalescent COVID-19 specimens originated in the United States, Italy and Spain.

In the original workflow: Reference gene primer amplification in the assay estimated nucleated cell counts. Sequencing used immunoSEQ multiplex PCR; TCRdb keeps in-frame clones, though not all of them. V and J calls and clone size are given by that table; D and trimming were obtained from the DNA. Here the sample spans approximately 80,000 clones, roughly 86% being singletons. The CDR3 is 16 amino acids. Germline CDR1 SGHVS, CDR2 FNYEAQ. V lost 2 bases and J lost 3; bases outside the gene matches: 8. The source is a man aged 55 to 70 with acute or convalescent COVID-19. Sample: peripheral blood. This chain connects TRBV7-6 to TRBJ2-7, with 9 bases that match TRBD2. The CDR3 DNA sequence: TGTGCCAGCAGCTTACTCCAAGCGGGGGGCCGCTACGAGCAGTACTTC. This gives the protein CASSLLQAGGRYEQYF. Full variable domain (rest looked up from reference TRBV7-6 and TRBJ2-7): GAGVSQSPRYKVTKRGQDVALRCDPISGHVSLYWYRQALGQGPEFLTYFNYEAQQDKSGLPNDRFSAERPEGSISTLTIQRTEQRDSAMYRCASSLLQAGGRYEQYFGPGTRLTVT.